A single T cell receptor (beta chain) is shown here with its context. Germline V gene data show CDR1 as LGHDT and CDR2 as YNNKEL (reference sequence). This CDR3 is 15 amino acids long. Between the trimmed V and J ends, which lost 4 bases and 3 bases, there was a span of 15 bases. This record comes from a study of blood T cells in healthy people across ages. Healthy Caucasian individuals from Russia aged about 6 to 90 served as donors. Alongside a J-beta primer mix, a sample-barcoded 5' primer served in a second PCR lasting about 7 to 11 cycles. TCRdb reanalysed the 5' RACE reads using MiXCR and keeps one entry per CDR3 protein. This sample has 850,000 to 1,000,000 distinct CDR3 sequences, with under 50% found just once.

The chain recombines TRBV3-1 with TRBJ1-1; no clear D gene. Sequenced material: blood. The source of this sequence is a young man in good health. The CDR3 spells CASSPPSGLHTEAFF. The CDR3 DNA reads as TGTGCCAGCAGCCCCCCTTCGGGTCTGCACACTGAAGCTTTCTTT.